Listed here are 16 T cell receptor beta chains from one sample, sequenced in a study of shared clonotypes between healthy human individuals. TCRdb's table, derived via immunoSEQ multiplex PCR, lists solely in-frame clones and lacks some. Of about 2.4 million clones in the sample, over 85% are singletons; the top ten hold 0.36%. Specimen: naive CD4+ T cells from PBMCs. The subset: CD45RA+ positively selected. These TCRs come from a man aged 18 to 30 in good health. Some clones in this sample may be carry-over from other donors' samples.

The genes are TRBV28 and TRBJ1-2; D possibly corresponds to TRBD1 (5 bases). CDR3 length equals 14 residues. V was trimmed by 2 bases and J by 5 bases, leaving 12 bases between them. In germline, CDR1 is MDHEN, CDR2 SYDVKM. CDR3 loop: CASSLRETAYGYTF. The CDR3 DNA follows: TGTGCCAGCAGTTTAAGGGAGACAGCGTATGGCTACACCTTC.

The chain recombines TRBV7-2 with TRBJ2-7, with D unresolved. Germline V gene sequence: CDR1 SGHTA, CDR2 FQGNSA. The CDR3 has 13 residues. V lost 2 bases and J lost 0, with 5 bases in between. In DNA, the CDR3 is TGTGCCAGCAGCTTAACGAACTCCTACGAGCAGTACTTC. It specifies CASSLTNSYEQYF.

This chain uses TRBV30 with TRBJ2-7; D possibly corresponds to TRBD2 (5 bases). Between the trimmed V and J ends, which lost 2 bases and 4 bases, there was a span of 15 bases. This CDR3 is built from 14 residues. Per germline, CDR1 GTSNPN and CDR2 SVGIG (reference sequence). The CDR3 DNA follows: TGTGCCTGGAGTAGAGGGCTAGCCCCATACGAGCAGTACTTC. Protein sequence: CAWSRGLAPYEQYF.

This sequence joins TRBV10-3 and TRBJ1-1, with TRBD1 matching over 8 bases. Per germline, CDR1 ENHRY and CDR2 SYGVKD. CDR3 size: 13 residues. The V segment lost 6 bases and the J segment 7 bases; nucleotides outside the gene matches: 7. CDR3 residues: CAIREQGVDEAFF. CDR3 DNA: TGTGCCATCAGGGAACAGGGGGTCGATGAAGCTTTCTTT.

V usage is TRBV6-5 and J usage is TRBJ2-1; D unresolved. Germline V gene lookup returns CDR1 MNHEY and CDR2 SVGAGI. V lost 5 bases, J lost 4 bases, and 9 bases lay in between. This CDR3 has 13 residues. CDR3 DNA: TGTGCCAGCAGTACGGTACCTTACAATGAGCAGTTCTTC. The encoded protein is CASSTVPYNEQFF.

The V gene is TRBV5-1, the J gene TRBJ2-7, with TRBD1 identical over 12 bases. The CDR3 loop spans 14 amino acids. Germline lookup yields CDR1 SGHRS and CDR2 YFSETQ. Losses at the gene ends were 4 bases for V and 6 bases for J; bases not matched to a gene: 5. In DNA, the CDR3 is TGCGCCAGCAGCGCCGGGACAGGGGGCGTCGAGCAGTACTTC. Its translation: CASSAGTGGVEQYF.

The chain couples TRBV10-2 to TRBJ2-7; 7 positions agree with TRBD2. The CDR3 loop spans 14 amino acids. From germline, CDR1 is WSHSY and CDR2 SAAADI. The V and J ends lost 7 bases and 6 bases, in that order; junction bases with no gene match: 12. CDR3 in DNA: TGCGCCAGCATGGGAGGGGCGATGATCGGCGAGCAGTACTTC. Translating gives CASMGGAMIGEQYF.

A remark on this clone: Other nucleotide sequences from this sample produce the same CDR3. The chain recombines TRBV6-1 with TRBJ1-5; D perhaps matches TRBD1 (6 bases). The CDR3 loop spans 15 amino acids. Trimming removed 5 bases from V and 0 bases from J, with 11 bases in between. Germline CDR1 reads MNHNS; CDR2 reads SASEGT. CDR3 in amino acids: CASSLQGNSNQPQHF. The CDR3 bases are TGTGCCAGCAGTCTACAGGGTAATAGCAATCAGCCCCAGCATTTT.

CDR3 DNA: TGCAGCGTACAGGGAAATGTCTACGAGCAGTACTTC. Its translation is CSVQGNVYEQYF. The rearrangement links TRBV29-1 to TRBJ2-7; weak D call: TRBD1 (6 bases). Deletions cut 6 bases from V and 3 bases from J, with 12 bases between. The CDR3 extends over 12 amino acids. Germline V gene sequence: CDR1 SQVTM, CDR2 ANQGSEA.

J is TRBJ2-1 and V is TRBV19; TRBD1 agrees at 9 bases. The trim removed 4 bases at V and 8 bases at J, leaving 3 bases unmatched. This CDR3 region has 13 residues. CDR1 and CDR2 (germline): LNHDA, SQIVND (reference sequence). Here the CDR3 DNA reads TGTGCCAGTAGTACGACAGGGGGAGATGAGCAGTTCTTC. Translation: CASSTTGGDEQFF.

Regarding this clone: At the DNA level, this CDR3 is encoded by other sequences in the same sample as well. The genes are TRBV28 and TRBJ1-3; D is perhaps TRBD1 (5 bases). Trimming pared 3 bases from V and 1 base from J, leaving 7 bases between. Germline V CDR1 and CDR2: MDHEN, SYDVKM. This CDR3 region has 14 residues. CDR3 residues: CASSFGGSGNTIYF. CDR3 sequence (DNA): TGTGCCAGCAGTTTTGGGGGTTCTGGAAACACCATATATTTT.

This clone was seen a single time. This sample also contains other DNA sequences that code for the same CDR3. J is TRBJ2-3 and V is TRBV7-2; 10 positions match TRBD2. There are 14 residues in the CDR3. The junction had 0 bases not matched to a gene; V was cut back by 6 bases and J by 0 bases. Germline CDR1 is SGHTA and CDR2 is FQGNSA. As DNA, the CDR3 is TGTGCCAGCAGGACTAGCGGGAGCACAGATACGCAGTATTTT. Its protein product is CASRTSGSTDTQYF.

The chain is built from TRBV5-3 and TRBJ1-1, with 7 nucleotides matching TRBD1. TRBV5-3 is flagged as an ORF with uncertain function. V lost 3 bases, J lost 3 bases, and 11 bases stayed unmatched. CDR3 length: 16 residues. This CDR3 reads CARSCSQGEGDTEAFF. CDR3 in DNA: TGTGCCAGAAGCTGTTCGCAGGGGGAGGGAGACACTGAAGCTTTCTTT.

The V call is TRBV5-1, the J call TRBJ2-2, with 14 bases matching TRBD2. V gave up 4 bases and J gave up 6 bases; unmatched junction bases: 2. CDR1 SGHRS and CDR2 YFSETQ come from the germline V gene. The CDR3 sequence is 15 residues long. The chain's CDR3 is CASSGTSGSSGELFF. In DNA form, the CDR3 reads TGCGCCAGCAGCGGGACTAGCGGGAGTTCCGGGGAGCTGTTTTTT.

This rearrangement joins TRBV30 to TRBJ2-7, with 12 bases identical to TRBD2. The germline gives CDR1 GTSNPN, CDR2 SVGIG (reference sequence). This CDR3 has 18 residues. J was trimmed by 4 bases and V by 3 bases; bases with no gene match: 16. CDR3 coding DNA: TGTGCCTGGAGGGGACCGGGACTAGCGGGCTCCTATGGATACGAGCAGTACTTC. It encodes CAWRGPGLAGSYGYEQYF.

On this clone itself: The sample holds other DNA sequences that translate to the same CDR3. The chain couples TRBV19 to TRBJ1-5, with 7 positions matching TRBD1. The ends lost 2 bases at V and 4 bases at J; junction bases unmatched: 2. Germline V CDR1 and CDR2: LNHDA, SQIVND (reference sequence). CDR3 length equals 14 residues. The CDR3 sequence is CASSIRTGNQPQHF. The CDR3 nucleotides are TGTGCCAGTAGTATAAGGACAGGTAATCAGCCCCAGCATTTT.